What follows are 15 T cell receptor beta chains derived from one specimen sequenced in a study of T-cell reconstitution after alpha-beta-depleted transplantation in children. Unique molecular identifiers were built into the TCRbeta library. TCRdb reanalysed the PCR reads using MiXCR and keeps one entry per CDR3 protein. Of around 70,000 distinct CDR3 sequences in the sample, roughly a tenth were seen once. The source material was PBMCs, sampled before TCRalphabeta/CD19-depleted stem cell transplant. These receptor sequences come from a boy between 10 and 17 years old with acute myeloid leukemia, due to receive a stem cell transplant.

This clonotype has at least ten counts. The CDR3 loop reads CASSWGGTRETQYF. The CDR3 nucleotides read TGTGCCAGCAGTTGGGGGGGGACACGAGAGACCCAGTACTTC. The gene calls are TRBV27 and TRBJ2-5; maybe TRBD2 (7 bases). Germline V gene data show CDR1 as MNHEY and CDR2 as SMNVEV (reference sequence). The CDR3 spans 14 residues. V shed 4 bases and J shed 4 bases, with 13 bases lying between them.

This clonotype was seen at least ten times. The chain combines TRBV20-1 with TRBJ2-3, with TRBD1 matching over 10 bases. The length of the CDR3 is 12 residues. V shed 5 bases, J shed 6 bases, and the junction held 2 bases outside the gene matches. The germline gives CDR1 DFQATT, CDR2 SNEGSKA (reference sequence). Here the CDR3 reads CSARTGGDTQYF. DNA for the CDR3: TGCAGTGCTCGGACAGGGGGGGATACGCAGTATTTT.

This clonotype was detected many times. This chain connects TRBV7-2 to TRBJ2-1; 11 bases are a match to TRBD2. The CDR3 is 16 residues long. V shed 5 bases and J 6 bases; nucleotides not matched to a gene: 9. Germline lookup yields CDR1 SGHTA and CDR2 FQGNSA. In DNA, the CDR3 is TGTGCCAGCAGCCCGTTACTAGCGGGAGTAGTCAATGAGCAGTTCTTC. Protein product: CASSPLLAGVVNEQFF.

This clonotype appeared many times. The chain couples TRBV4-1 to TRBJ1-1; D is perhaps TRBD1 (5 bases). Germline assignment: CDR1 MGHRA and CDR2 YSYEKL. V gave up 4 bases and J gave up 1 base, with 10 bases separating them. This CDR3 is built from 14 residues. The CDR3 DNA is TGCGCCAGCAGCCTTTTGGGGGGGAACACTGAAGCTTTCTTT. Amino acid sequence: CASSLLGGNTEAFF.

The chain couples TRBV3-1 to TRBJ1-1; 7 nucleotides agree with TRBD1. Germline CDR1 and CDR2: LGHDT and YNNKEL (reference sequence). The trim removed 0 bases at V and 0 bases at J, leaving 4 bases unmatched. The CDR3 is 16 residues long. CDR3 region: CASSQDPTGVNTEAFF. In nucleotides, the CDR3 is TGTGCCAGCAGCCAAGATCCCACAGGGGTGAACACTGAAGCTTTCTTT.

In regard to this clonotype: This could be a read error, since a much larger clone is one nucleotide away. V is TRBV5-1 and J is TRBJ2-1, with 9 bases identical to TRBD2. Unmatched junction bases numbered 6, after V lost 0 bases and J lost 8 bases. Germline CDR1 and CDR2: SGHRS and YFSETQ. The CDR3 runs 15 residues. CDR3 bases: TGCGCCAGCAGCTTGGCAAGCGGGAGGCGCGATGAGCAGTTCTTC. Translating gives CASSLASGRRDEQFF.

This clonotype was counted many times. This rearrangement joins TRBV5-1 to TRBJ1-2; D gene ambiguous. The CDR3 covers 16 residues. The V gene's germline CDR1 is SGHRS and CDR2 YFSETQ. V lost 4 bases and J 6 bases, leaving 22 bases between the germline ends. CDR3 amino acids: CASSPAGRRVSDGYTF. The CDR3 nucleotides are TGCGCCAGCAGCCCGGCCGGACGTCGGGTCTCTGATGGCTACACCTTC.

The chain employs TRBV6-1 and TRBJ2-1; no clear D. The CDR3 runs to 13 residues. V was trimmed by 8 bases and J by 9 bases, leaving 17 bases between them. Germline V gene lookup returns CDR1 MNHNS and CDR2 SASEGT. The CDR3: CASRMAGWGEQFF. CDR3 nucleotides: TGTGCCAGCCGAATGGCCGGCTGGGGTGAGCAGTTCTTC.

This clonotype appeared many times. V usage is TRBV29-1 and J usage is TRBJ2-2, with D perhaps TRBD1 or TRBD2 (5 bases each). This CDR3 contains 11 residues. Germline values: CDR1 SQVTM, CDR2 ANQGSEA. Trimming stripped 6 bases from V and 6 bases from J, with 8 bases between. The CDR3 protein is CSVRDPGELFF. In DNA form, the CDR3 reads TGCAGCGTGAGGGACCCCGGGGAGCTGTTTTTT.

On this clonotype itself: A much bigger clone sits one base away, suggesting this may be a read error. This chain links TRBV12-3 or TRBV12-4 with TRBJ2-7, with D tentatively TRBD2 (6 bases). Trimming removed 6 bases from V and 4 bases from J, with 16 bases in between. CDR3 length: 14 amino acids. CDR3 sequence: CASSRLGYPYEQYF. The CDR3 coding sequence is TGTGCCAGCAGCCGACTAGGCTATCCGTACGAGCAGTACTTC.

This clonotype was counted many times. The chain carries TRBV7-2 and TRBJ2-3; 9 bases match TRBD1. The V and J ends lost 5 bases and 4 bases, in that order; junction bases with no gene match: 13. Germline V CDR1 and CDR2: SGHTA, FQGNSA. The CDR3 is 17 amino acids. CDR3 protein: CASSRTAGTGTADTQYF. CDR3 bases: TGTGCCAGCAGCAGGACGGCCGGGACAGGGACCGCAGATACGCAGTATTTT. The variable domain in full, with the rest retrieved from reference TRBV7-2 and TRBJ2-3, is GAGVSQSPSNKVTEKGKDVELRCDPISGHTALYWYRQSLGQGLEFLIYFQGNSAPDKSGLPSDRFSAERTGGSVSTLTIQRTQQEDSAVYLCASSRTAGTGTADTQYFGPGTRLTVL.

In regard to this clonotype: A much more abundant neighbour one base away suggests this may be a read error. In DNA, the CDR3 is TGTGCCATCAGTTTATGGGACAGTCCCAACACTGAAGCTTTCTTT. This translates into CAISLWDSPNTEAFF. The genes are TRBV28 and TRBJ1-1, with 7 bases fitting TRBD1. This CDR3 is built from 15 residues. The germline gives CDR1 MDHEN, CDR2 SYDVKM.

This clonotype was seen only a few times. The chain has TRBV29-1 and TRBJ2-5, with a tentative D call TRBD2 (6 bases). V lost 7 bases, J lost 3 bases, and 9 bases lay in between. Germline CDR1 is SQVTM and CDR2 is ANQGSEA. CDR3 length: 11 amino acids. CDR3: CSGRGEETQYF. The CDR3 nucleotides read TGCAGCGGGAGGGGTGAAGAGACCCAGTACTTC.

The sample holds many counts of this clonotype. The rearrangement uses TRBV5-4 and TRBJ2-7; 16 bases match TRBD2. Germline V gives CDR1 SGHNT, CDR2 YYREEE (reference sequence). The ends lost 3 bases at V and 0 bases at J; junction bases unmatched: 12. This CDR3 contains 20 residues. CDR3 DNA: TGTGCCAGCAGCTATACCCCGGGACTAGCGGGAGGGGCGGGCTCCTACGAGCAGTACTTC. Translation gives CASSYTPGLAGGAGSYEQYF.

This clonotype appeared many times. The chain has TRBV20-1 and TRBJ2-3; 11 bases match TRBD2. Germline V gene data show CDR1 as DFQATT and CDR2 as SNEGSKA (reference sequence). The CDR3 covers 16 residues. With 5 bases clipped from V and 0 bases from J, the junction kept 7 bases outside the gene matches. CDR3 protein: CSAQFSSGGSTDTQYF. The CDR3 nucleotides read TGCAGTGCTCAATTCTCTAGCGGGGGGAGCACAGATACGCAGTATTTT.